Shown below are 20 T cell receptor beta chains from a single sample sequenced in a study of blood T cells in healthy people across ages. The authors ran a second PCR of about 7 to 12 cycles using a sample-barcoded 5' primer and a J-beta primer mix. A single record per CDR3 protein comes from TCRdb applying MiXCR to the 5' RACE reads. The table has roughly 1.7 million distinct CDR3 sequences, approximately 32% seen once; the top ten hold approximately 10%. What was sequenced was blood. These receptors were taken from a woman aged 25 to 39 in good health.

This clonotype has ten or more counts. The CDR3 is CASSSPGSTEAFF. CDR3 in DNA: TGCGCCAGCAGCTCGCCGGGGAGCACTGAAGCTTTCTTT. The chain couples TRBV5-1 to TRBJ1-1; D gene uncertain. V lost 3 bases and J 4 bases, leaving 10 bases between the germline ends. The CDR3 length is 13 residues. Germline V CDR1 and CDR2: SGHRS, YFSETQ.

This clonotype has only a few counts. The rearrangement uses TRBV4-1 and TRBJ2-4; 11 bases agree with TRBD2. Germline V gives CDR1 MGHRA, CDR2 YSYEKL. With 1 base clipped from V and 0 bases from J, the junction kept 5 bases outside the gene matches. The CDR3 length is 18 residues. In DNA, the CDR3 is TGCGCCAGCAGCCAAGGACTAGCGGGGATTATAGCCAAAAACATTCAGTACTTC. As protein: CASSQGLAGIIAKNIQYF.

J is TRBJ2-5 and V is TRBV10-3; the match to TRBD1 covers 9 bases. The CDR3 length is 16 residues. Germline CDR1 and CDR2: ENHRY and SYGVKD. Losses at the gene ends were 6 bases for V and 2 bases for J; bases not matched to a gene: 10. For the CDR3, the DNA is TGTGCCATCAGGGACTACGGGACAGGGAGGCAAGAGACCCAGTACTTC. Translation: CAIRDYGTGRQETQYF.

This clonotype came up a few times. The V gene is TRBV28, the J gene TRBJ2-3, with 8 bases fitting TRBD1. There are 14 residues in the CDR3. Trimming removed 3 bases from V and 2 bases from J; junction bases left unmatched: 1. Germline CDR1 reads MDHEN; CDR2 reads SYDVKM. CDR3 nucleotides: TGTGCCAGCAGTTTGGGACAGGTCACAGATACGCAGTATTTT. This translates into CASSLGQVTDTQYF.

Here the CDR3 DNA reads TGCGCCAACAGCGGCAGCAGGCTGAACACTGAAGCTTTCTTT. Translation: CANSGSRLNTEAFF. The chain couples TRBV10-1 to TRBJ1-1, with D unresolved. The CDR3 has 14 residues. V was shortened by 10 bases and J by 0 bases, with 15 bases between the two germline ends. Looked up from germline, CDR1 is WNHNN and CDR2 is SYGVQD (reference sequence).

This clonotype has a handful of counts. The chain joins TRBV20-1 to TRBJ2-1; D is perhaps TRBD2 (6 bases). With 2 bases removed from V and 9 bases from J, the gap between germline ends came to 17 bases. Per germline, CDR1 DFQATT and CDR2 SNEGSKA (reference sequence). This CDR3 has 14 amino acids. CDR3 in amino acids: CSARPAGLLREQFF. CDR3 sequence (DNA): TGCAGTGCTAGACCAGCGGGCCTTCTCCGTGAGCAGTTCTTC.

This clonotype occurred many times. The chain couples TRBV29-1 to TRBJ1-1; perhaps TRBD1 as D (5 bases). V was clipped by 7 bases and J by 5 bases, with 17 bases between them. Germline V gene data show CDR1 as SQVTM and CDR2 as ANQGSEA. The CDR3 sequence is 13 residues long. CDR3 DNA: TGCAGCGCCCTACCGGGAAAGGGGACTGAAGCTTTCTTT. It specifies CSALPGKGTEAFF.

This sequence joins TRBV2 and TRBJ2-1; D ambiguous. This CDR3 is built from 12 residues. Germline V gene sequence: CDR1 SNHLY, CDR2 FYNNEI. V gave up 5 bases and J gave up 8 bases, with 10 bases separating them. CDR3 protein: CASSRAEDEQFF. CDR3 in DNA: TGTGCCAGCAGTAGGGCAGAGGATGAGCAGTTCTTC.

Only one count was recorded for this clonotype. CDR3 coding DNA: TGTGCCACCAGTGATCCACGGACAGGGGGAGAGACCCAGTACTTC. The encoded protein is CATSDPRTGGETQYF. The rearrangement uses TRBV24-1 and TRBJ2-5; 10 positions agree with TRBD1. V trimming: 3 bases; J trimming: 4 bases; junction bases outside the gene matches: 4. The length of the CDR3 is 15 residues. In germline, CDR1 is KGHDR, CDR2 SFDVKD.

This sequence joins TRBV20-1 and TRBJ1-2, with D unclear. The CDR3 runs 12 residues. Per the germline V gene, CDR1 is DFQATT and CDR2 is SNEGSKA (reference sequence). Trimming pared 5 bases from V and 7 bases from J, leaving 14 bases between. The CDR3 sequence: CSALDLTPGYTF. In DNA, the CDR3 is TGCAGTGCTTTGGACCTGACTCCTGGCTACACCTTC.

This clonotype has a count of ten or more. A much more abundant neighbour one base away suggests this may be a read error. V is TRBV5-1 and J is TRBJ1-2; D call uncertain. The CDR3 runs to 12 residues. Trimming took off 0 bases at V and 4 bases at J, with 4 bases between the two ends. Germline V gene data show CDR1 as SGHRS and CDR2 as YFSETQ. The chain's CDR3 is CASSLESYGYTF. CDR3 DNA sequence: TGCGCCAGCAGCTTGGAGAGCTATGGCTACACCTTC.

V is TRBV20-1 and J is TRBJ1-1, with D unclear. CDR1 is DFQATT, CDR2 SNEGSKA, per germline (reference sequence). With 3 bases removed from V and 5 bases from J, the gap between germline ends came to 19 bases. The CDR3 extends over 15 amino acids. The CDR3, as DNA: TGCAGTGCTAGCGTCGCAGGCCTCCGCGGGACTGAAGCTTTCTTT. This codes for CSASVAGLRGTEAFF.

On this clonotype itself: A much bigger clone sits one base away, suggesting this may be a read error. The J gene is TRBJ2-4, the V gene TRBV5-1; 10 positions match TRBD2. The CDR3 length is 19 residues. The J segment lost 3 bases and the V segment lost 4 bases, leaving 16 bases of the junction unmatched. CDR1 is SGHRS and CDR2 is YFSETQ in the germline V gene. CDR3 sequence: CASSVIAGGPTQYKNIQYF. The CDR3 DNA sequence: TGCGCCAGCAGCGTAATAGCGGGAGGCCCAACACAATACAAAAACATTCAGTACTTC.

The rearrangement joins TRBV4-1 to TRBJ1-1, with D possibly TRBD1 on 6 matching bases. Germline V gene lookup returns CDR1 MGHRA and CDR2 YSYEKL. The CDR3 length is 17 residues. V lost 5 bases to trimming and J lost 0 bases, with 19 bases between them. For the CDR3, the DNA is TGCGCCAGCAGCTTAGGGGGGGGTCCCCCCATGAACACTGAAGCTTTCTTT. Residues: CASSLGGGPPMNTEAFF.

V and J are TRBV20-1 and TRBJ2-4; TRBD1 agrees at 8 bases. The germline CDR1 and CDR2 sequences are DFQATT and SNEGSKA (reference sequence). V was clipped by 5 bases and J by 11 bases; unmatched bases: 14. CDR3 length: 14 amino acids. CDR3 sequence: CSAANRDRKSVQYF. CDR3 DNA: TGCAGTGCTGCAAACCGGGACAGGAAAAGCGTTCAGTACTTC.

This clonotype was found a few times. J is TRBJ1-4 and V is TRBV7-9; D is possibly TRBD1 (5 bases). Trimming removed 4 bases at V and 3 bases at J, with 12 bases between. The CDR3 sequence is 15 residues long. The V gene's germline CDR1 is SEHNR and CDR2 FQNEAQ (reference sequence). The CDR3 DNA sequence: TGTGCCAGCAGCTCGAAGGGGTTGGCTAATGAAAAACTGTTTTTT. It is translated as CASSSKGLANEKLFF.

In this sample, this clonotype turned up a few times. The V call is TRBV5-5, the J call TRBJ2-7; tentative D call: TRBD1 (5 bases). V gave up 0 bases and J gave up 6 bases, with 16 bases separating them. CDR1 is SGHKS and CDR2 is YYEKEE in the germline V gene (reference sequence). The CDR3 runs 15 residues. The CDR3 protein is CASSLGQGTYFEQYF. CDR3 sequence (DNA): TGTGCCAGCAGCTTGGGCCAGGGAACTTATTTCGAGCAGTACTTC.

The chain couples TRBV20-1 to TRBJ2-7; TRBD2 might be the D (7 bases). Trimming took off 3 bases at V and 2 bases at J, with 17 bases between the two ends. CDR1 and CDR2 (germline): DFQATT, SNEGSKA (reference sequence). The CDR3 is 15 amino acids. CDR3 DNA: TGCAGTGCTAGGAAGGGAGGGCAGGGGCCCTACGAGCAGTACTTC. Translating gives CSARKGGQGPYEQYF.

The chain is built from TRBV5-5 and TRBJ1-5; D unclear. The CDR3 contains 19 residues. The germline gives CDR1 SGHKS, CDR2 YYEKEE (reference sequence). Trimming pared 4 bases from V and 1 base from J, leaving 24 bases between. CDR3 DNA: TGTGCCAGCAGCCCGTCCCGAGGCACGGGAGGCATAAGCAATCAGCCCCAGCATTTT. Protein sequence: CASSPSRGTGGISNQPQHF.

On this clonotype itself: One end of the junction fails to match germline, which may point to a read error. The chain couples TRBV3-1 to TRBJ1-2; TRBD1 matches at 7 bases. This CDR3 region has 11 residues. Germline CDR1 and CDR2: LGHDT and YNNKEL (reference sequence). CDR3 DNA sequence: TGTGCCGGCAGCAGGGGGAATGGCTACACCTTC. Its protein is CAGSRGNGYTF.